This T cell receptor (beta chain) was retrieved from a study of T cell changes during pregnancy in multiple sclerosis. Germline CDR1 reads SGHRS; CDR2 reads YFSETQ. The CDR3 totals 16 residues. Trimming cost V 7 bases and J 0 bases; bases outside gene matches: 9. This table comes from immunoSEQ multiplex PCR, and its TCRdb copy is limited to in-frame clones, with some not included. This sample has approximately 25,000 clones, with around 90% found just once. This receptor was identified in a female donor in good health, enrolled as a control in a pregnancy study. Sequencing used CD4+ T cells from peripheral blood mononuclear cells, obtained in the first trimester of pregnancy. The rearrangement links TRBV5-1 to TRBJ2-3, with 9 positions matching TRBD2. DNA of the CDR3: TGCGCCAGCTCGAGAGTCCTAGCGGGGAGCACAGATACGCAGTATTTT. Translation gives CASSRVLAGSTDTQYF.